The 19 T cell receptor beta chains in this list originate from one sample, sequenced in a study of cytomegalovirus exposure and HLA in healthy donors. The PCR employed 60 Vbeta primers together with 13 Jbeta primers. Profiling relied on immunoSEQ multiplex PCR, and the TCRdb table lists in-frame clones only, not all of them. In the table there are tens of thousands of clones, 65% to 85% of which are singletons. The source material was PBMCs. The receptors come from a girl under 10 years old in good health and CMV-seropositive.

The CDR3 sequence: CASSSTGPEAFF. For the CDR3, the DNA is TGTGCCAGCTCATCGACAGGGCCTGAAGCTTTCTTT. V gene TRBV18 combines with J gene TRBJ1-1; TRBD1 agrees at 7 bases. The ends lost 5 bases at V and 6 bases at J; junction bases unmatched: 3. Germline CDR1 KGHSH, CDR2 LQKENI. This CDR3 is 12 amino acids long.

This clone was seen a handful of times. The CDR3 DNA is TGTGCCAGCAGTTGGGGCCAGAGATTCTCTGGGGCCAACGTCCTGACTTTC. Translated, it gives CASSWGQRFSGANVLTF. The chain employs TRBV27 and TRBJ2-6; maybe TRBD1 (5 bases). The germline gives CDR1 MNHEY, CDR2 SMNVEV (reference sequence). The CDR3 consists of 17 residues. V was cut by 4 bases and J by 0 bases, with 13 bases left in between.

The V and J genes are TRBV20-1 and TRBJ2-1, with a weak D call TRBD1 (6 bases). From germline, CDR1 is DFQATT and CDR2 SNEGSKA (reference sequence). V shed 7 bases and J shed 12 bases, with 16 bases lying between them. The CDR3 sequence is 11 residues long. CDR3 DNA: TGCAGTGTTCCCCCAGGGGTAAGGCAGTTCTTC. As protein: CSVPPGVRQFF.

The chain is built from TRBV7-8 and TRBJ1-5; a weak D match, TRBD1 (5 bases). The ends were cut back, 0 bases at V and 2 bases at J, with 8 bases in the middle. CDR1 and CDR2 from the germline V gene are SGHVS and FQNEAQ. CDR3 length: 15 amino acids. This chain's CDR3 is CASSLAWGGNQPQHF. The CDR3 DNA follows: TGTGCCAGCAGCTTAGCGTGGGGCGGCAATCAGCCCCAGCATTTT.

V usage is TRBV2 and J usage is TRBJ2-6; tentative D call: TRBD1 (6 bases). Germline CDR1 SNHLY, CDR2 FYNNEI. V lost 4 bases and J lost 0, with 13 bases in between. The CDR3 has 17 amino acids. The CDR3 region is CASSGSGVSSGANVLTF. The DNA for the CDR3 is TGTGCCAGCAGTGGCTCAGGGGTGTCCTCTGGGGCCAACGTCCTGACTTTC.

This clone is a singleton in its sample. This chain links TRBV11-2 with TRBJ2-6; D may be TRBD1 (5 bases). The V end was cut by 3 bases, the J end by 2 bases, with 5 bases between. Germline V lookup: CDR1 SGHAT, CDR2 FQNNGV. There are 14 residues in the CDR3. The CDR3 nucleotides are TGTGCCAGCAGCTTCAGGGCTGGGGCCAACGTCCTGACTTTC. Translation: CASSFRAGANVLTF.

This sequence joins TRBV5-1 and TRBJ2-7; maybe TRBD2 (6 bases). There are 14 residues in the CDR3. Germline V gives CDR1 SGHRS, CDR2 YFSETQ. Trimming cost V 7 bases and J 0 bases, with 14 bases left between them. This chain's CDR3 is CASRVAGSSYEQYF. The DNA for the CDR3 is TGCGCCAGCCGAGTGGCGGGAAGCTCCTACGAGCAGTACTTC.

The chain is built from TRBV7-2 and TRBJ2-1; 9 positions match TRBD1. Germline assignment: CDR1 SGHTA and CDR2 FQGNSA. The CDR3 sequence is 15 residues long. V lost 5 bases to trimming and J lost 2 bases; unmatched junction nucleotides: 4. CDR3 sequence (DNA): TGTGCCAGCAGCCAACAGGGGGCCCCCTACAATGAGCAGTTCTTC. This codes for CASSQQGAPYNEQFF.

The gene calls are TRBV20-1 and TRBJ2-7; D unclear. Trimming pared 6 bases from V and 2 bases from J, leaving 5 bases between. This CDR3 contains 10 residues. Germline V lookup: CDR1 DFQATT, CDR2 SNEGSKA (reference sequence). The chain's CDR3 is CSAPAYEQYF. The DNA for the CDR3 is TGCAGTGCCCCCGCCTACGAGCAGTACTTC.

The chain joins TRBV6-1 to TRBJ1-1, with a weak D call TRBD1 (5 bases). V lost 10 bases and J lost 4, with 19 bases in between. Germline loops: CDR1 MNHNS, CDR2 SASEGT. The CDR3 is made up of 14 amino acids. Written as DNA, the CDR3 is TGTGCCACCACAAAGACAGAGTTTGGCACTGAAGCTTTCTTT. It translates to CATTKTEFGTEAFF.

The chain couples TRBV29-1 to TRBJ2-1; D is possibly TRBD2 (6 bases). CDR1 SQVTM and CDR2 ANQGSEA come from the germline V gene. V dropped 4 bases and J dropped 3 bases, with 10 bases sitting between them. CDR3 length: 13 amino acids. The CDR3 spells CSVVAANYNEQFF. The CDR3 nucleotides are TGCAGCGTTGTAGCGGCCAACTACAATGAGCAGTTCTTC.

The J gene is TRBJ1-1, the V gene TRBV9; possibly TRBD1 for D (6 bases). The germline V and J ends were trimmed by 4 bases and 8 bases, with 15 bases remaining between them. Germline CDR1 and CDR2: SGDLS and YYNGEE. The CDR3 extends over 13 amino acids. The CDR3 is CASSLTGGAEAFF. The CDR3 DNA is TGTGCCAGCAGCCTAACCGGGGGGGCAGAAGCTTTCTTT.

The V and J genes are TRBV4-3 and TRBJ1-2; D remains unclear. CDR1 is LGHNA, CDR2 YSLEER, per germline. CDR3 length: 16 amino acids. With 0 bases removed from V and 1 base from J, the gap between germline ends came to 12 bases. The CDR3 protein is CASSQDFGVDNYGYTF. The CDR3 nucleotides read TGCGCCAGCAGCCAAGATTTCGGGGTAGATAACTATGGCTACACCTTC.

The chain couples TRBV2 to TRBJ2-1; weak D call: TRBD2 (6 bases). Looked up from germline, CDR1 is SNHLY and CDR2 is FYNNEI. V lost 7 bases and J 6 bases, leaving 13 bases between the germline ends. The CDR3 has 13 amino acids. CDR3 nucleotide sequence: TGTGCCAGCAATAACAGGAGGGTCAATGAGCAGTTCTTC. This encodes CASNNRRVNEQFF.

The chain is built from TRBV28 and TRBJ1-1; weak D call: TRBD1 (5 bases). Trimming removed 6 bases at V and 0 bases at J, with 11 bases between. This CDR3 is built from 14 residues. The germline V gene has CDR1 MDHEN and CDR2 SYDVKM. In nucleotides, the CDR3 is TGTGCCAGCAGGGCAGGGCGTATGAACACTGAAGCTTTCTTT. Encoded protein: CASRAGRMNTEAFF.

The chain uses TRBV25-1 and TRBJ1-2; maybe TRBD1 (6 bases). V lost 3 bases and J lost 6, with 11 bases in between. Germline values: CDR1 MGHDK, CDR2 SYGVNS. The CDR3 consists of 13 residues. CDR3 in DNA: TGTGCCAGCAGTGATCGGGACACCCATGGCTACACCTTC. It yields the protein CASSDRDTHGYTF.

The V gene is TRBV29-1, the J gene TRBJ1-1; TRBD1 agrees at 9 bases. Germline CDR1 SQVTM, CDR2 ANQGSEA. The CDR3 contains 14 residues. V lost 8 bases to trimming and J lost 4 bases; unmatched junction nucleotides: 11. CDR3 sequence: CSSDPGTGSTEAFF. The CDR3 bases are TGCAGCTCCGACCCGGGGACAGGGAGCACTGAAGCTTTCTTT.

V gene TRBV6-6 combines with J gene TRBJ1-2; TRBD1 might be the D (6 bases). The V end lost 3 bases, the J end lost 8 bases, and 13 bases lay between the germline ends. CDR3 length: 13 amino acids. Germline V CDR1 and CDR2: MNHNY, SVGAGI (reference sequence). CDR3 protein: CASSYGTGLGYTF. The CDR3 bases are TGTGCCAGCAGTTATGGTACAGGGTTAGGCTACACCTTC.

The J gene is TRBJ2-3, the V gene TRBV9; TRBD2 aligns across 11 bases. J gave up 10 bases and V 3 bases, and 10 bases lay outside the gene matches. This CDR3 is 15 amino acids long. CDR1 SGDLS and CDR2 YYNGEE come from the germline V gene. For the CDR3, the DNA is TGTGCCAGCAGCGCGGGACTAGCGGATTTAGGTTCGCAGTATTTT. Translation: CASSAGLADLGSQYF.